This record covers a single TCR beta chain. Its antigen has not been determined. Nothing much larger sits one base from this clone, and base qualities are not available. To be included, a participant needed at least one PBMC sample from before ART initiation plus at least two post-ART samples. All participants with HIV were treated in the United States of America. Before DNA extraction, cryopreserved samples containing about 0.9-10 million PBMC were thawed and washed. At the time of the earliest PBMC sample for each participant with HIV, ages ranged from about 20 to 54 years. PBMC samples from each participant spanned 1-4 timepoints before ART initiation and 2-8 timepoints after ART initiation, with a median of 7 samples. For every participant, serial HIV viral load, CD4+ T-cell count, ART history and demographic data were obtained. Genomic DNA was extracted from unsorted PBMC with a Qiagen kit on a QIAcube, processed in batches of 12 samples.

These data belong to a study of long-term antiretroviral therapy in people with HIV (dated by TCRdb to between 2021 and 2023). Background on the whole study: The earliest samples were collected about a decade before the 2015 WHO recommendation for immediate ART, when ART was typically delayed until CD4 counts fell. Among the approximately 32 participants with HIV, eleven were female. No cross-contamination during QIAcube processing was seen in test extractions of a monoclonal T-cell line run alongside around 31 polyclonal samples. A retrospective serial study tested whether changes in peripheral blood TRB repertoire composition and diversity were associated with ART initiation and durable HIV suppression. A total of 192 cryopreserved PBMC samples came from around 30 adults with confirmed HIV infection and were collected serially over a mean of approximately 6 years (range 1-12).

Trimming leaves V shorter by 4 bases and J shorter by 5 bases, with the junction holding 10 bases beyond the gene matches. The CDR3 covers 15 residues, taking in both the cysteine and the phenylalanine. This entry keeps only the CDR3 DNA: 45 bases, framed from base 1. The germline V gene encodes CDR1 SGHNT and CDR2 YYREEE (reference sequence). Results and caveats for the whole study, not just this receptor: At every time point, the repertoire was dominated by expanded TRB clones first identified before ART initiation, although this dominance fluctuated and, in many PLHIV, declined after ART. The samples were dated from about 2004 to 2018, and the ART regimens that were used may be less effective than current ART regimens. No data were available on ART adherence, viral resistance or therapy changes, limiting inferences about post-ART repertoire changes. Because pre-ART samples had limited cell numbers, profiling was done on unsorted PBMC rather than on sorted CD4+ and CD8+ T cells. Compared with controls, HIV repertoires had narrower CDR3 length ranges, and the network structure pointed to an antigen-experienced repertoire that shifted only slightly toward naive after ART. Limited PBMC availability meant only the TCR beta chain was sequenced, without alpha chain pairing. A significant increase in TRB diversity was found to be associated with ART initiation, although TRB diversity was observed to remain significantly below that of transplant donor controls even after long-term ART.

The immunoSEQ hsTCRB v3.0 assay was used at survey level resolution to sequence the TRB variable region. The targeted TRB sequencing depth was roughly 40,000-50,000 T-cell genomes per sample. TRB libraries were pooled and sequenced on an Illumina MiSeq using a v3 150-cycle kit. The authors' pipeline ran thus. Repertoire analysis ran in R within a reproducible Nextflow workflow covering QC, data transformation and analysis. LymphoSeq2, an R package for AIRR-Seq data exploration, was used to implement custom analyses. After excluding a few samples that yielded fewer than 5000 total TRB sequences, approximately 180 HIV repertoires remained for analysis. Among the approximately 180 retained HIV repertoires, about 57 were collected before ART initiation and 120 to 130 were collected after ART initiation. Each repertoire was downsampled to 5000 TRB nucleotide sequences, and summary statistics were averaged across 100 downsampling iterations. TRB sequences were retained for analysis only if CDR3 regions of at least seven amino acids were present. Two measures captured diversity: a Shannon entropy-derived clonality score and the Gini coefficient. In repertoire networks, the top 5000 CDR3 amino acid sequences were linked whenever an edit distance of one separated two sequences. For TRB CDR3 amino acid sequences, antigen specificity groups and MHC restriction were predicted with GLIPH2. CDR3 amino acid sequences were matched against VDJdb and McPAS-TCR to flag known CMV, EBV, HIV or tissue antigen associations. Pre-ART, post-ART and control groups were compared with Wilcoxon signed-rank tests and Holm-Bonferroni correction. Held by TCRdb, this immuneACCESS table contains in-frame sequences only and omits some clones. Under half of the omission traces to an unresolved V gene where checked; the cause of the rest is unknown. From that table come the V and J calls and clone size; the DNA was used to work out D and trimming. The sample data list roughly 28,000 clones, and 85% to 95% of these were observed just once. 9% to 12% of the sample is taken by the ten largest.

The chain couples TRBV5-4 to TRBJ2-3, with 7 middle bases fitting TRBD2. The clonotype originates from a man aged 40-49 years with HIV. Here the sequenced sample was unsorted PBMCs, taken 6.2 years after starting antiretroviral therapy. The DNA sequence is given as TGTGCCAGCAGCGGACTAGGGCCAGGGCTAGATACGCAGTATTTT. The resulting protein is CASSGLGPGLDTQYF.